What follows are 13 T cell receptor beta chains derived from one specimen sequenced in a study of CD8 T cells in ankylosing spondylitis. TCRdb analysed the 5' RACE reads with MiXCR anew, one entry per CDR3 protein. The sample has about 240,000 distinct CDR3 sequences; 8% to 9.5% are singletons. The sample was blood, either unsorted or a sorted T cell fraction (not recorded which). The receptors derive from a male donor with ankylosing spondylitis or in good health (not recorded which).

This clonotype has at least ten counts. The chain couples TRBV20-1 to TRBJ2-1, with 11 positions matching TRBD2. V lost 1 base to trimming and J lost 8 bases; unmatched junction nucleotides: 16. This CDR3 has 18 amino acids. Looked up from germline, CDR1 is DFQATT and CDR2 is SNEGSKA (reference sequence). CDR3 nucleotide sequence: TGCAGTGCTAGAGGTTGGCTAGCGGGGGGCCCGGGGGGCGATGAGCAGTTCTTC. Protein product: CSARGWLAGGPGGDEQFF.

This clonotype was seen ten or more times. CDR3 DNA: TGTGCCAGCAGTGTTGGCAGAACCTACGAGCAGTACTTC. It specifies CASSVGRTYEQYF. V usage is TRBV2 and J usage is TRBJ2-7; D is unresolved. The CDR3 is 13 residues long. The germline CDR1 and CDR2 sequences are SNHLY and FYNNEI. V lost 4 bases and J lost 2, with 9 bases in between.

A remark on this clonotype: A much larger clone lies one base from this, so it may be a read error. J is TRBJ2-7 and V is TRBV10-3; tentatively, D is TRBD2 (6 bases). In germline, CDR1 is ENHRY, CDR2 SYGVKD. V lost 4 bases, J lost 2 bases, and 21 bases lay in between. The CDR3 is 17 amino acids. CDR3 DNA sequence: TGTGCCATCAGTGTGTACCTGGGACGGGGGATTCCCTACGAGCAGTACTTC. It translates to CAISVYLGRGIPYEQYF.

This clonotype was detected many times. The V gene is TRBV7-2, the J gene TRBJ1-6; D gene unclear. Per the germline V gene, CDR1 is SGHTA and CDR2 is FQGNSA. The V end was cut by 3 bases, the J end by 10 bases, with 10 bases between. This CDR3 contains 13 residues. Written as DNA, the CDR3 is TGTGCCAGCAGCTTCGGGCCGTCATCACCCCTCCACTTT. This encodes CASSFGPSSPLHF. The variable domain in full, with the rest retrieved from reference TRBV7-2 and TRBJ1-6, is GAGVSQSPSNKVTEKGKDVELRCDPISGHTALYWYRQSLGQGLEFLIYFQGNSAPDKSGLPSDRFSAERTGGSVSTLTIQRTQQEDSAVYLCASSFGPSSPLHFGNGTRLTVT.

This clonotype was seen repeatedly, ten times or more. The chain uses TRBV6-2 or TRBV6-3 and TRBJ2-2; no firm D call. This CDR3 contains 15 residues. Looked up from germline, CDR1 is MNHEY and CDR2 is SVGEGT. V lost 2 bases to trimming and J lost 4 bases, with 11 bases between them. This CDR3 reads CASSYPQRATGELFF. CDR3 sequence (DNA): TGTGCCAGCAGTTACCCCCAAAGAGCCACCGGGGAGCTGTTTTTT.

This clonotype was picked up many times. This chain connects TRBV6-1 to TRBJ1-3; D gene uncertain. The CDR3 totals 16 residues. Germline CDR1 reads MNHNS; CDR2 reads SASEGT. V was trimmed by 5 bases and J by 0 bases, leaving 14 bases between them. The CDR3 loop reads CASSTHGRSSGNTIYF. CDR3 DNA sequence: TGTGCCAGCAGTACCCACGGCAGAAGCTCTGGAAACACCATATATTTT.

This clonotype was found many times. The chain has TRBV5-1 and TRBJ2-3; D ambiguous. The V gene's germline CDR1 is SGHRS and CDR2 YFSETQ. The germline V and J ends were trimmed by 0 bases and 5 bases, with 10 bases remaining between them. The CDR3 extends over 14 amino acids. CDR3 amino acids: CASSLELVLDTQYF. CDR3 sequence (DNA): TGCGCCAGCAGCTTGGAGCTAGTTCTAGATACGCAGTATTTT.

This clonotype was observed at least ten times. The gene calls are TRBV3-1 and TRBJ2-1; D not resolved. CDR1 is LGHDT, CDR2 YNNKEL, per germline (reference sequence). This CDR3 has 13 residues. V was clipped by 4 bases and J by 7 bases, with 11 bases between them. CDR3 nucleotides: TGTGCCAGCAGCCTTTCCATGGATAATGAGCAGTTCTTC. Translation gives CASSLSMDNEQFF.

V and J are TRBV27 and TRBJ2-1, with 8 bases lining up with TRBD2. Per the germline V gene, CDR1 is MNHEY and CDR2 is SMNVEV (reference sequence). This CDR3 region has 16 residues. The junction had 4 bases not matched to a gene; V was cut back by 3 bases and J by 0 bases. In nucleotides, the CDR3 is TGTGCCAGCAGTTTGCAGCGGGGGCTCTCCTACAATGAGCAGTTCTTC. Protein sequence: CASSLQRGLSYNEQFF.

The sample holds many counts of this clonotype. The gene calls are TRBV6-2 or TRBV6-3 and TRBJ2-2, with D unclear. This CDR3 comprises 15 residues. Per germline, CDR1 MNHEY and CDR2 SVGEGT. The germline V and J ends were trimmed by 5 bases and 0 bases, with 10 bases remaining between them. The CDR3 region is CASSTHSSNTGELFF. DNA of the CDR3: TGTGCCAGCAGTACACACTCCTCGAACACCGGGGAGCTGTTTTTT.

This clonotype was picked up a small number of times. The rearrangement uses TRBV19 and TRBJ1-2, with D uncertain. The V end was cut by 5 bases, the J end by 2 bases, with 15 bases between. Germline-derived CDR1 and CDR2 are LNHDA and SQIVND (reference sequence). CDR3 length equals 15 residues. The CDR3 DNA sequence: TGTGCCAGTAGTCCGACCCAGAGCGAGAACTATGGCTACACCTTC. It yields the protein CASSPTQSENYGYTF.

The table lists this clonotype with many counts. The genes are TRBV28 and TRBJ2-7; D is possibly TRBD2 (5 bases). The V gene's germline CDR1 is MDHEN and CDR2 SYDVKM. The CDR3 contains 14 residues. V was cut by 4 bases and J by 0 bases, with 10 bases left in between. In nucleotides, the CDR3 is TGTGCCAGCAGTTCTATCACTAGCTCCTACGAGCAGTACTTC. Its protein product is CASSSITSSYEQYF.

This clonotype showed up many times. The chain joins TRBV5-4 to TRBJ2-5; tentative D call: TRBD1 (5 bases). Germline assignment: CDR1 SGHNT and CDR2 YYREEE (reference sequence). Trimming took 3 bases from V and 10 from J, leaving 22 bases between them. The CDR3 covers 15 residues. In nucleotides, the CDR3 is TGTGCCAGCAGCTCTCTGAGAGACTCTAGGGGTGACCAGTACTTC. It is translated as CASSSLRDSRGDQYF.